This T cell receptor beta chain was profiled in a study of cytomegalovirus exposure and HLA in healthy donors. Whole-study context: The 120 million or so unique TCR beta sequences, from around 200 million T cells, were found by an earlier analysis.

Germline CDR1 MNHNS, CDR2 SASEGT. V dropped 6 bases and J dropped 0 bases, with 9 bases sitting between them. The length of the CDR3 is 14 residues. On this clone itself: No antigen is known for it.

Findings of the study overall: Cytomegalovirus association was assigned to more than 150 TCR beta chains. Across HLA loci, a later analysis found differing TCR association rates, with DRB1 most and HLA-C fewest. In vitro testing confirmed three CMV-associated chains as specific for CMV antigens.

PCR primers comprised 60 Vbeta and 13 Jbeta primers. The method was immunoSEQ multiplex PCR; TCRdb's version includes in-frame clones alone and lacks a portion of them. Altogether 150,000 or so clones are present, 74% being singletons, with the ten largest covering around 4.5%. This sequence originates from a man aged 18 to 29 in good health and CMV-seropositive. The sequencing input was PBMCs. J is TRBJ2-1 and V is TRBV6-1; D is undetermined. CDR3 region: CASRISTSYNEQFF. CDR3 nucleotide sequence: TGTGCCAGCAGGATCTCTACCTCCTACAATGAGCAGTTCTTC.